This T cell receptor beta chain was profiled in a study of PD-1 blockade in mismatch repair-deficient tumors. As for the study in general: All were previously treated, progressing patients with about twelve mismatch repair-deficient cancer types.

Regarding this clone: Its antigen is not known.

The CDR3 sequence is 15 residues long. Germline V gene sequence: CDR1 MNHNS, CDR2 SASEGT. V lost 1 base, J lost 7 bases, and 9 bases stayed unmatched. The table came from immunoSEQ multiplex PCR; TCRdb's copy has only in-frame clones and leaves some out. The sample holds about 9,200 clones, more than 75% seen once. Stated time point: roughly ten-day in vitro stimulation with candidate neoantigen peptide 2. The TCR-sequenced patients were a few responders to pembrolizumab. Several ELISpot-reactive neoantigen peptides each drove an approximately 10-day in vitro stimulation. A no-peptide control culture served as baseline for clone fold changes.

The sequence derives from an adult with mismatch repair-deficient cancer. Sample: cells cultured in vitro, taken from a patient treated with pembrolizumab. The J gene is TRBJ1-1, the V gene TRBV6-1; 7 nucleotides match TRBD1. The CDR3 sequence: CASSEDRQGEDEAFF. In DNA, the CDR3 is TGTGCCAGCAGTGAAGACCGGCAGGGGGAGGATGAAGCTTTCTTT.